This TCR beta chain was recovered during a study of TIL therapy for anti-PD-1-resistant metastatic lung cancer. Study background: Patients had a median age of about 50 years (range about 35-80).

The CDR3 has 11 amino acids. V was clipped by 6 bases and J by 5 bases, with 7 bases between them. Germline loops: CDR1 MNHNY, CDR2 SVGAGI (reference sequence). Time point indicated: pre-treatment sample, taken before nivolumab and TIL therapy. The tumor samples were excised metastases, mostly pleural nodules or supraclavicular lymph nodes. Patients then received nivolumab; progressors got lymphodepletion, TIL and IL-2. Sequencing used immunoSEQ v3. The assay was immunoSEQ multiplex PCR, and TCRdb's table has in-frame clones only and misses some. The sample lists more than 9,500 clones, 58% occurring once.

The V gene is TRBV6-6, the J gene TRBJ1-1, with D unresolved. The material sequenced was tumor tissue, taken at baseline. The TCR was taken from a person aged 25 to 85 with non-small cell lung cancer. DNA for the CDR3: TGTGCCAGCAGAACGGGGACTGAAGCTTTCTTT. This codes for CASRTGTEAFF.